This T cell receptor beta chain was found in a study of beta chain features in type 1 diabetes. At the level of the study: Examination covered over 85,000,000 sorted cells spanning all samples. Study results and caveats: When Type 1 diabetes patients were examined, their TCRB CDR3s proved moderately but significantly shorter in all four CD4+ subsets. Highly expressing activated T cells could be over-counted with a cDNA template. Whether HLA type influences TCRB rearrangement remained unresolved here.

The trim removed 5 bases at V and 4 bases at J, leaving 10 bases unmatched. CDR3 length equals 15 residues. Per germline, CDR1 SGHAT and CDR2 FQNNGV. The authors sorted CD4+ naive, central memory, regulatory and stem cell-like memory cells via CD45RO/CCR7/CD25/CD127/CD95/CD27. In this sample, this clone turned up a few times. The antigen is undetermined. Every isolated RNA sample was fully reverse transcribed, so sequencing captured expressed TCRB transcripts. TCRdb keeps only in-frame clones here, not all; method: immunoSEQ multiplex PCR. The table includes 400,000 or so clones, 8.5% to 10% detected once.

The J gene is TRBJ1-1, the V gene TRBV11-2, with 7 nucleotides matching TRBD1. The receptor comes from a man in his thirties or forties with type 1 diabetes. Input material: central memory CD4+ T cells from blood. Here the CDR3 reads CASSRGQLLSTEAFF. The CDR3 nucleotides read TGTGCCAGCAGCCGGGGACAGCTGTTGAGCACTGAAGCTTTCTTT.